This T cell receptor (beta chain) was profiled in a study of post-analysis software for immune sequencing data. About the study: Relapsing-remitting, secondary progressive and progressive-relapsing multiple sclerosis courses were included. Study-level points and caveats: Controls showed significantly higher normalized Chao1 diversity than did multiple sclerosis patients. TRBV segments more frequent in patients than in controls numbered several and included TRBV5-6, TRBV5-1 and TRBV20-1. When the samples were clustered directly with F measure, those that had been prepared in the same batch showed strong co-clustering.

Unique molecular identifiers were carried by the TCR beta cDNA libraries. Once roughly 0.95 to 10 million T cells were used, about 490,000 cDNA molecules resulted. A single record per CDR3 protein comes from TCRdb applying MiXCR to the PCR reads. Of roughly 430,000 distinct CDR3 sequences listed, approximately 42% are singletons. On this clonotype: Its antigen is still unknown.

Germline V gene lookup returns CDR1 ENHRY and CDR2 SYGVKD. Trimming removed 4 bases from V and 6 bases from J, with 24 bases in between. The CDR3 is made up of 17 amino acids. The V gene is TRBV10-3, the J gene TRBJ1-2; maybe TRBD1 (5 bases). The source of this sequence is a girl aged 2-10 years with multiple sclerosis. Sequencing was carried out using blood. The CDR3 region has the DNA TGTGCCATCAGTGCGAGTCAAGGGGCGGGCATCGTGGATGGCTACACCTTC. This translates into CAISASQGAGIVDGYTF.